The following is a T cell receptor (beta chain) sequence with its context. Its recognized antigen is unknown. Per-nucleotide qualities are absent, and no much larger clonotype sits a single base away. The sample belongs to a study of blood T cell repertoires in COVID-19 (dated by TCRdb to the early 2020s). Context from the whole study: Samples covering the acute and convalescent phases of COVID-19 were provided by collaborators in the United States, Italy and Spain. The prospective study material was composed of cDNA or gDNA derived from T cells, B-cell-depleted T cells, or PBMCs. The dataset comprised deeply sampled blood TCRbeta repertoires from subjects exposed to, actively infected with, or recovered from COVID-19. A freely available public database, intended as a resource for researchers studying the immune response to SARS-CoV-2, is where the repertoires were released. The samples were drawn from two sources: the first 160 participants of the ongoing ImmuneRACE study, and 1,200 or so subjects contributed by 6 global collaborators. Sample metadata almost always included a de-identified subject ID, COVID-19 status, age in years and sex. Where available, HLA class I and class II types were taken from metadata supplied by the sample provider and were not determined by assay-based typing. What the study reported, not specific to this receptor: Clinical and demographic metadata were provided uncurated, with the amount varying by source and participant.

The CDR3 runs 15 residues from the cysteine to the phenylalanine. Of the read, only the CDR3 DNA is kept; its 45 bases are in frame from base 1. CDR1 is given as SGHVS and CDR2 as FQNEAQ, both from the germline V gene. V lost 5 bases and J lost 9 bases; the stretch between them is 20 bases long. The immunoSEQ Assay, a bias-controlled multiplex PCR, was used to amplify TCRbeta CDR3 regions from genomic DNA. On the authors' methods: The number of nucleated cells in each sample was estimated from the amplification of reference gene primers within the assay. To quantify the absolute abundance of each unique TCRbeta CDR3 rearrangement, sequence reads were collapsed and filtered. Productive Simpson clonality was computed per sample as the square root of Simpson's diversity index over productive rearrangements. The table comes from immuneACCESS by way of TCRdb, which keeps in-frame sequences with V and J called. Part of the clones is missing from these tables; in studies checked, under half for an unresolved V gene and the rest for unknown reasons. V, J and clone size derive from that table, while D and trimming were established from the DNA sequence. Recorded for this sample are 150,000 or so clones; around 84% of them occurred a single time. The ten largest clonotypes hold roughly 7% of the sample.

Collaborating institutions collected whole blood in K2EDTA tubes following their own protocols. For TCRbeta analysis, collaborators shipped samples as frozen whole blood, isolated PBMCs, or DNA extracted from either of those sample types. This TCR was sampled from a man aged 45-65 years with active or convalescent COVID-19. This receptor chain uses TRBV7-8 and TRBJ1-5; TRBD1 is a possible D gene, resting on 6 matching bases. The specimen was peripheral blood. The CDR3 amino acid sequence is: CASSVNRVGASPQHF. DNA sequence: TGTGCCAGCAGCGTGAACAGGGTTGGGGCATCGCCCCAGCATTTT.